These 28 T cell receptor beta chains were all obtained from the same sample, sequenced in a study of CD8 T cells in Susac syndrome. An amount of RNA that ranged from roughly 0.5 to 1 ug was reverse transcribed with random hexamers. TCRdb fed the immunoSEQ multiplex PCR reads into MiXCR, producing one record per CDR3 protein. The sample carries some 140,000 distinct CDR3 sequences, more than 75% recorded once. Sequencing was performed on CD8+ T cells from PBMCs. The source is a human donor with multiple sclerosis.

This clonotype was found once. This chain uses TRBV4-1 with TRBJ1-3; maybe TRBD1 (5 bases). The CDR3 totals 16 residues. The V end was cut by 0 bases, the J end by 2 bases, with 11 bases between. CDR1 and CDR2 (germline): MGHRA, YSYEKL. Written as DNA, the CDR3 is TGCGCCAGCAGCCAAGACGACAGAATCGCTGGAAACACCATATATTTT. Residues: CASSQDDRIAGNTIYF.

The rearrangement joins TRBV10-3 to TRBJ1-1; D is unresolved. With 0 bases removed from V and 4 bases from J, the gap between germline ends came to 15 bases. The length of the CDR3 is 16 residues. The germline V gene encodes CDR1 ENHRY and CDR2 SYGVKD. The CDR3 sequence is CAISESIGMLATEAFF. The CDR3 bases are TGTGCCATCAGTGAGTCGATAGGTATGCTGGCCACTGAAGCTTTCTTT.

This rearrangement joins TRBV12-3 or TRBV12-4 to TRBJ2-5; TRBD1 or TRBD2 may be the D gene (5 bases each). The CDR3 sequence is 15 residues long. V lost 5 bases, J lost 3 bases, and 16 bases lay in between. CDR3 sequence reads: CASSNSGRDEETQYF. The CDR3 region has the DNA TGTGCCAGCAGTAACTCAGGACGGGACGAAGAGACCCAGTACTTC.

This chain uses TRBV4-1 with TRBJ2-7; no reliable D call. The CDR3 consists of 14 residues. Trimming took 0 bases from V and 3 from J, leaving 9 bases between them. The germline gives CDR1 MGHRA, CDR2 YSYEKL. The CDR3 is CASSQDVAVYEQYF. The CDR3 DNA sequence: TGCGCCAGCAGCCAAGATGTGGCAGTCTACGAGCAGTACTTC.

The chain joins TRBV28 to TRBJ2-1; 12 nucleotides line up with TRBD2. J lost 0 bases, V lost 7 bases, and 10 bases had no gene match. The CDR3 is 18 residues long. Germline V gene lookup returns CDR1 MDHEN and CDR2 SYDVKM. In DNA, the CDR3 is TGTGCCAGCAACCTCGGACTAGCGGGACGCCTCTCCTACAATGAGCAGTTCTTC. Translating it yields CASNLGLAGRLSYNEQFF.

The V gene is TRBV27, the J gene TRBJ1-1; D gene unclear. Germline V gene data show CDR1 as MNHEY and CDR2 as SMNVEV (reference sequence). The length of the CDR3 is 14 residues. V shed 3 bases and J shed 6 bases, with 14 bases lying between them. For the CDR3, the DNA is TGTGCCAGCAGTTTCGGCCGGGGAATGGCTGAAGCTTTCTTT. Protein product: CASSFGRGMAEAFF.

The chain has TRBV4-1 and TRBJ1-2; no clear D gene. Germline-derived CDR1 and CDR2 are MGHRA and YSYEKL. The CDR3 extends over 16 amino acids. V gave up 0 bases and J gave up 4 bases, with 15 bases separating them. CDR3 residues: CASSQDRGSKIYGYTF. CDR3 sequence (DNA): TGCGCCAGCAGCCAAGATCGTGGCAGCAAAATCTATGGCTACACCTTC.

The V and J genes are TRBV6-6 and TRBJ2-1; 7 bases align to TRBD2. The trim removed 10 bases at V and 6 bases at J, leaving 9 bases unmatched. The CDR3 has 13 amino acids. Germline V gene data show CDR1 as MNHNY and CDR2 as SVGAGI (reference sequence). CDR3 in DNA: TGTGCCATCTGGGGGGGTCCAGGCAATGAGCAGTTCTTC. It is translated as CAIWGGPGNEQFF.

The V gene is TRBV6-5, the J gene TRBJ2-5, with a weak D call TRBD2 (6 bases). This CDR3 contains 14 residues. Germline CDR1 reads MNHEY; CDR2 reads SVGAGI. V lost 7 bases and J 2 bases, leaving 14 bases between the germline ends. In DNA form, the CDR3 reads TGTGCCAGCAAGAGCGGGTGGATACAAGAGACCCAGTACTTC. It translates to CASKSGWIQETQYF.

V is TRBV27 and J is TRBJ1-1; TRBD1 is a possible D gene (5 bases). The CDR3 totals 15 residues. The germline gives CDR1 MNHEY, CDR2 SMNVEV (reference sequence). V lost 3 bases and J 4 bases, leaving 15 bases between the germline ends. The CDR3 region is CASSFSGPRGTEAFF. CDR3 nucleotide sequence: TGTGCCAGCAGTTTTTCGGGGCCCCGGGGCACTGAAGCTTTCTTT.

The CDR3 DNA follows: TGTGCCAGTAGTCAAAATCGACTGGGCTACACCTTC. Translating it yields CASSQNRLGYTF. V gene TRBV19 combines with J gene TRBJ1-2; D is unresolved. Trimming stripped 5 bases from V and 8 bases from J, with 12 bases between. Per the germline V gene, CDR1 is LNHDA and CDR2 is SQIVND (reference sequence). The CDR3 spans 12 residues. Combining the CDR3 with reference TRBV19 and TRBJ1-2 gives the whole variable domain DGGITQSPKYLFRKEGQNVTLSCEQNLNHDAMYWYRQDPGQGLRLIYYSQIVNDFQKGDIAEGYSVSREKKESFPLTVTSAQKNPTAFYLCASSQNRLGYTFGSGTRLTVV.

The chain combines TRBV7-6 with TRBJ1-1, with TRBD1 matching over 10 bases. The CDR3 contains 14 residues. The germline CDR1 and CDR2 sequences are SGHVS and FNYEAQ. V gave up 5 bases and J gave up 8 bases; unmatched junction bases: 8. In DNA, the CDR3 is TGTGCCAGCAGCCCAAGGACAGGGGGAGTGGAAGCTTTCTTT. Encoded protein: CASSPRTGGVEAFF.

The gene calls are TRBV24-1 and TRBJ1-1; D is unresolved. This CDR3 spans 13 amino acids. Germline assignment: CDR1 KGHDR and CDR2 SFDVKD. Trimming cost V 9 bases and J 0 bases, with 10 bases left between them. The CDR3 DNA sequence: TGTGCCACCTCCTCCGGGATGAACACTGAAGCTTTCTTT. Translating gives CATSSGMNTEAFF.

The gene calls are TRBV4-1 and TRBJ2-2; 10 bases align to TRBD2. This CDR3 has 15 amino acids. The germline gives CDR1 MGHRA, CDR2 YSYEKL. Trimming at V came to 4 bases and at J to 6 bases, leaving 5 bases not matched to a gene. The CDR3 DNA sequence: TGCGCCAGCAGCCTACCGGGACTAGCGCCCGGGGAGCTGTTTTTT. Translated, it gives CASSLPGLAPGELFF.

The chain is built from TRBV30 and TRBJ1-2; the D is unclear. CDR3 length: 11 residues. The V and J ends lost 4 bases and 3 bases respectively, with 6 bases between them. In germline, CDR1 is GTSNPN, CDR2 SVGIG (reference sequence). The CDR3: CAWIRDYGYTF. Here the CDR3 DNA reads TGTGCCTGGATCAGAGACTATGGCTACACCTTC. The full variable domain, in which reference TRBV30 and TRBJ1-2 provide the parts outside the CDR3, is SQTIHQWPATLVQPVGSPLSLECTVEGTSNPNLYWYRQAAGRGLQLLFYSVGIGQISSEVPQNLSASRPQDRQFILSSKKLLLSDSGFYLCAWIRDYGYTFGSGTRLTVV.

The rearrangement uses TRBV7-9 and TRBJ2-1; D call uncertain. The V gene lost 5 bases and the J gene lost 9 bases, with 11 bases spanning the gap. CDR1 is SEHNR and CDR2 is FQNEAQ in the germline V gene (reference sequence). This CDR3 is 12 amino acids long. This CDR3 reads CASSVIPSEQFF. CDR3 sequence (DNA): TGTGCCAGCAGCGTGATCCCTAGTGAGCAGTTCTTC. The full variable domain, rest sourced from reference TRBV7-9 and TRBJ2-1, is DTGVSQNPRHKITKRGQNVTFRCDPISEHNRLYWYRQTLGQGPEFLTYFQNEAQLEKSRLLSDRFSAERPKGSFSTLEIQRTEQGDSAMYLCASSVIPSEQFFGPGTRLTVL.

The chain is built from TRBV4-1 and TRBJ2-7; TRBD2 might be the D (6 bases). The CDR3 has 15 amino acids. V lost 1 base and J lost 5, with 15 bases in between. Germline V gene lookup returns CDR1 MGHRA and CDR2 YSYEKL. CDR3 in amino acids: CASSQGNSGGHEQYF. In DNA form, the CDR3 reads TGCGCCAGCAGCCAAGGTAATAGCGGAGGGCACGAGCAGTACTTC.

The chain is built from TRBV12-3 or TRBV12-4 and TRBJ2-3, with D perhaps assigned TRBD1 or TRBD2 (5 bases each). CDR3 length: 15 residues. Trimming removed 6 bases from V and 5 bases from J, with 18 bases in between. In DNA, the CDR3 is TGTGCCAGCAGGACGGGACCATTCCCTGTAGATACGCAGTATTTT. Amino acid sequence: CASRTGPFPVDTQYF.

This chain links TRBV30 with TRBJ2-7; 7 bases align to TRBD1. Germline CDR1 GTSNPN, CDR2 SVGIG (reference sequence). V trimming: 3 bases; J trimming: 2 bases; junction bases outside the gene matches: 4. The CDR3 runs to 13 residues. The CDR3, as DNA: TGTGCCTGGAGGACAGGGTCCCCCTACGAGCAGTACTTC. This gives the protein CAWRTGSPYEQYF.

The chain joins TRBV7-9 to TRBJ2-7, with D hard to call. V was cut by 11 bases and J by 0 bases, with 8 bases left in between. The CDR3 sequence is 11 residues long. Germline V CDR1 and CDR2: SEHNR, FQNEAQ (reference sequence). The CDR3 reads CAHGDSYEQYF. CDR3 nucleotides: TGTGCCCATGGGGACTCCTACGAGCAGTACTTC.

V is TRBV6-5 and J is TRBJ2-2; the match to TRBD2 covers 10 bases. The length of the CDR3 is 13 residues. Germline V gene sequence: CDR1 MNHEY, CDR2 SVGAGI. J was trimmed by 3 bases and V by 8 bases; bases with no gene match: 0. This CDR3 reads CASGTSDTGELFF. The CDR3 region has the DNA TGTGCCAGCGGGACTAGCGACACCGGGGAGCTGTTTTTT.

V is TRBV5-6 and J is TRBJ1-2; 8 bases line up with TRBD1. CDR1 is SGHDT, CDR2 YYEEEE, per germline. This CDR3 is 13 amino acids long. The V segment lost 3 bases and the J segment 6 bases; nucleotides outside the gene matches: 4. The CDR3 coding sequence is TGTGCCAGCAGCTGGACAGGGTTGGATGGCTACACCTTC. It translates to CASSWTGLDGYTF.

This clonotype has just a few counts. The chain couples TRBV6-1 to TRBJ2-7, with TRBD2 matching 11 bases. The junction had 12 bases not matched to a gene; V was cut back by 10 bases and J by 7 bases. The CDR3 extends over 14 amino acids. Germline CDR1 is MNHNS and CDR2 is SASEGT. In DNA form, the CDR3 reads TGTGCCACGATAAAGTCACTAGCGGGAGATGAGCAGTACTTC. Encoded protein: CATIKSLAGDEQYF.

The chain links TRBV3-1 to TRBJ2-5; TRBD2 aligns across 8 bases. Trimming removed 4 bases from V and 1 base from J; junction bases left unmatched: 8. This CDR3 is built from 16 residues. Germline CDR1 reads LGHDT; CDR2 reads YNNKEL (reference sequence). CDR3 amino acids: CASSPEVAGFQETQYF. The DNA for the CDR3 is TGTGCCAGCAGCCCGGAGGTAGCGGGGTTCCAAGAGACCCAGTACTTC.

The CDR3 bases are TGTGCCAGCAGCCCCTATCGGGGGGATGGTGGTGGCTACACCTTC. It specifies CASSPYRGDGGGYTF. This chain joins TRBV12-3 or TRBV12-4 and TRBJ1-2; weak D call: TRBD1 (5 bases). V was trimmed by 6 bases and J by 7 bases, leaving 21 bases between them. The CDR3 spans 15 residues.

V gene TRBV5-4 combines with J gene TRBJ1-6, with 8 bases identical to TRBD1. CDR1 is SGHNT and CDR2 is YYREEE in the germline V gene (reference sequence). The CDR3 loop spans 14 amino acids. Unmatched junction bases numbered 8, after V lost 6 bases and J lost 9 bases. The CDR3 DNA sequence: TGTGCCAGCAACCTGGACAGGGTTGGTTCACCCCTCCACTTT. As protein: CASNLDRVGSPLHF.

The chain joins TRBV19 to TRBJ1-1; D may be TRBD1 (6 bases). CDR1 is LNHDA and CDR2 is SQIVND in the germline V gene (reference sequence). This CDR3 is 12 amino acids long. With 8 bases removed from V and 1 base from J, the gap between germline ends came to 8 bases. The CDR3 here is CASSGANTEAFF. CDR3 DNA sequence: TGTGCCAGTTCAGGGGCGAACACTGAAGCTTTCTTT.

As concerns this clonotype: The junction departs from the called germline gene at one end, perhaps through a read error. The chain's CDR3 is CASSEEQRGTYEQYF. Written as DNA, the CDR3 is TGCGCCAGCAGCGAAGAACAACGGGGCACCTACGAGCAGTACTTC. The chain uses TRBV4-1 and TRBJ2-7; D tentatively reads TRBD1 or TRBD2 (5 bases each). This CDR3 region has 15 residues. Germline CDR1 reads MGHRA; CDR2 reads YSYEKL.